These 7 T cell receptor beta chains came from one sample sequenced in a study of blood T cell repertoires in COVID-19. TCRdb keeps only in-frame clones here, not all; method: immunoSEQ multiplex PCR. The table lists 93,000 or so clones, about 85% of them singletons, with 3% to 3.5% in the top ten. Material: peripheral blood. These receptors came from a man between 50 and 59 years old in a cohort sampled during active COVID-19.

The chain recombines TRBV27 with TRBJ2-2, with 10 bases that match TRBD2. With 5 bases clipped from V and 1 base from J, the junction kept 1 base outside the gene matches. The germline V gene encodes CDR1 MNHEY and CDR2 SMNVEV (reference sequence). The CDR3 length is 15 residues. The CDR3: CASSPSGGNTGELFF. The CDR3 DNA reads as TGTGCCAGCAGTCCTAGCGGGGGGAACACCGGGGAGCTGTTTTTT.

V is TRBV19 and J is TRBJ1-6; D unresolved. The V gene's germline CDR1 is LNHDA and CDR2 SQIVND (reference sequence). Trimming left V 7 bases short and J 9 bases short, with 13 bases between. The CDR3 is 13 residues long. The CDR3 is CASNLASGSPLHF. In DNA form, the CDR3 reads TGTGCCAGTAATTTAGCCTCCGGTTCACCCCTCCACTTT.

The sample holds one count of this clone. The V call is TRBV6-2 or TRBV6-3, the J call TRBJ1-2, with D possibly TRBD1 on 5 matching bases. CDR1 is MNHEY, CDR2 SVGEGT, per germline. V lost 2 bases to trimming and J lost 6 bases, with 7 bases between them. This CDR3 region has 12 residues. The CDR3 loop reads CASSYQGDGYTF. The CDR3 bases are TGTGCCAGCAGTTACCAGGGTGATGGCTACACCTTC.

This clone has a handful of counts. The chain couples TRBV7-8 to TRBJ1-1; D gene uncertain. The CDR3 contains 14 residues. Germline CDR1 and CDR2: SGHVS and FQNEAQ. V lost 7 bases and J 0 bases, leaving 12 bases between the germline ends. The CDR3, as DNA: TGTGCCAGCACCCGAAGTAACATGAACACTGAAGCTTTCTTT. It codes for CASTRSNMNTEAFF.

The chain is built from TRBV7-2 and TRBJ1-5; the D is unclear. CDR1 is SGHTA, CDR2 FQGNSA, per germline. V dropped 5 bases and J dropped 6 bases, with 26 bases sitting between them. This CDR3 contains 18 residues. CDR3 residues: CASSLKPQHDILAQPQHF. CDR3 coding DNA: TGTGCCAGCAGCCTAAAACCGCAACACGACATTCTTGCTCAGCCCCAGCATTTT.

This sequence joins TRBV4-3 and TRBJ1-2, with TRBD1 matching over 11 bases. The CDR3 contains 15 residues. Trimming removed 0 bases from V and 4 bases from J; junction bases left unmatched: 1. CDR1 and CDR2 (germline): LGHNA, YSLEER. Written as DNA, the CDR3 is TGCGCCAGCAGCCAAGAGGGACAGGGGGTCTATGGCTACACCTTC. It translates to CASSQEGQGVYGYTF.

This chain joins TRBV29-1 and TRBJ1-5; 8 nucleotides match TRBD1. With 7 bases clipped from V and 6 bases from J, the junction kept 14 bases outside the gene matches. The CDR3 is made up of 15 amino acids. Per the germline V gene, CDR1 is SQVTM and CDR2 is ANQGSEA. CDR3 residues: CSAVISGGDGQPQHF. The CDR3 DNA sequence: TGCAGCGCAGTAATCTCAGGGGGCGACGGTCAGCCCCAGCATTTT.